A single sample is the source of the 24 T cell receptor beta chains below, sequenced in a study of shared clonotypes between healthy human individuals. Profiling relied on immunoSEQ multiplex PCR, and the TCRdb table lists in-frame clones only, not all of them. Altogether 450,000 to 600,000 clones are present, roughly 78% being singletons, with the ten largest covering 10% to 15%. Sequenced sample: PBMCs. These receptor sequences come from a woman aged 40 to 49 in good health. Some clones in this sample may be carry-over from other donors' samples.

CDR3 protein: CASSEATNTGELFF. Here the CDR3 DNA reads TGTGCCAGTAGTGAGGCAACGAACACCGGGGAGCTGTTTTTT. J is TRBJ2-2 and V is TRBV19, with D hard to call. The V and J ends lost 5 bases and 0 bases respectively, with 7 bases between them. Germline-derived CDR1 and CDR2 are LNHDA and SQIVND (reference sequence). The CDR3 runs to 14 residues.

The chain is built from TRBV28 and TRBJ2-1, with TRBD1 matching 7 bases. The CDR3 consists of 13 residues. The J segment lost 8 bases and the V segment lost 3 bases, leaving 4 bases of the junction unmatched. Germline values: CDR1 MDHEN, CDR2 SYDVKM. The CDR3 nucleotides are TGTGCCAGCAGTTTGACTACAGGGGATGAGCAGTTCTTC. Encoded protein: CASSLTTGDEQFF.

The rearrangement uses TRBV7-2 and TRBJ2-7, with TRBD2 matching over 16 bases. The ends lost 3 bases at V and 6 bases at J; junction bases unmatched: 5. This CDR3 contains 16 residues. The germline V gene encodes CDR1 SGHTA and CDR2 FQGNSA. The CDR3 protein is CASSLGGLAGGREQYF. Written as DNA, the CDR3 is TGTGCCAGCAGCTTGGGGGGACTAGCGGGAGGGCGCGAGCAGTACTTC.

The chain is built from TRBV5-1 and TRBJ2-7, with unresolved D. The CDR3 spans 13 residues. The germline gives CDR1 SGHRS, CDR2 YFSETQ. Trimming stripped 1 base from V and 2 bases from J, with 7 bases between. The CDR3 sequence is CASSLSVTYEQYF. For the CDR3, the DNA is TGCGCCAGCAGCTTGTCGGTAACCTACGAGCAGTACTTC. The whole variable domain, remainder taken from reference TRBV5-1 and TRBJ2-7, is KAGVTQTPRYLIKTRGQQVTLSCSPISGHRSVSWYQQTPGQGLQFLFEYFSETQRNKGNFPGRFSGRQFSNSRSEMNVSTLELGDSALYLCASSLSVTYEQYFGPGTRLTVT.

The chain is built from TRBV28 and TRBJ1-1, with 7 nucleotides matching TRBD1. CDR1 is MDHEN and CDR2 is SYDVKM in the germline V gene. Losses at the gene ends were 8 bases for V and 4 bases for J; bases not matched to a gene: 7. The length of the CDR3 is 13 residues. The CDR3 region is CASHRGVGTEAFF. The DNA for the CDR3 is TGTGCCAGCCACAGGGGCGTCGGCACTGAAGCTTTCTTT.

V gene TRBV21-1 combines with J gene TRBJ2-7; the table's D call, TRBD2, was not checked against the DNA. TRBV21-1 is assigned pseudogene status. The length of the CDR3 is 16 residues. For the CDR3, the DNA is TGTGCCAGCAGCAAAAGGGGACTAGCGGGAGCCTACGAGCAGTACTTC. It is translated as CASSKRGLAGAYEQYF.

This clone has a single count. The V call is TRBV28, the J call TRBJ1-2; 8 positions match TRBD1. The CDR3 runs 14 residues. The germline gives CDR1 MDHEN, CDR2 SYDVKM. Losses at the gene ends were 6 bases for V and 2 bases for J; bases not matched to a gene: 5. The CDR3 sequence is CASRRTGQNYGYTF. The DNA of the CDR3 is TGTGCCAGCAGAAGGACAGGGCAGAACTATGGCTACACCTTC.

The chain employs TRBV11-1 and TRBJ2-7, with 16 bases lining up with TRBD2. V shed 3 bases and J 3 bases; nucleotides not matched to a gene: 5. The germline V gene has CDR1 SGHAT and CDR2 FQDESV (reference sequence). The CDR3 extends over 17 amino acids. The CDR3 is CASSLGLAGGPGYEQYF. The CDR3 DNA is TGTGCCAGCAGCTTGGGACTAGCGGGAGGGCCTGGCTACGAGCAGTACTTC.

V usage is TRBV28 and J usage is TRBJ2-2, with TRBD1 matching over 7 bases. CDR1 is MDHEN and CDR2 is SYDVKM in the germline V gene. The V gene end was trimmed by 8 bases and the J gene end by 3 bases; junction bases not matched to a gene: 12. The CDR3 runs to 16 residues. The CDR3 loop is CASARRGRGYTGELFF. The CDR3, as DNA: TGTGCCAGCGCCCGAAGGGGCAGGGGGTACACCGGGGAGCTGTTTTTT.

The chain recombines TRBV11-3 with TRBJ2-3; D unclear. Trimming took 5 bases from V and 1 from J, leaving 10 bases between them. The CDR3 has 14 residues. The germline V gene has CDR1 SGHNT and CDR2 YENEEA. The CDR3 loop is CASSQGRGTDTQYF. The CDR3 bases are TGTGCCAGCAGCCAAGGCCGTGGCACAGATACGCAGTATTTT.

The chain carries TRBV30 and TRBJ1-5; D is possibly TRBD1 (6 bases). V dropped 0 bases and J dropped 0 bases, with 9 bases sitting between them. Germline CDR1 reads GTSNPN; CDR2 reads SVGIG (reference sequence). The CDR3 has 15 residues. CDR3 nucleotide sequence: TGTGCCTGGAGTGTAGGGGGATATAGCAATCAGCCCCAGCATTTT. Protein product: CAWSVGGYSNQPQHF.

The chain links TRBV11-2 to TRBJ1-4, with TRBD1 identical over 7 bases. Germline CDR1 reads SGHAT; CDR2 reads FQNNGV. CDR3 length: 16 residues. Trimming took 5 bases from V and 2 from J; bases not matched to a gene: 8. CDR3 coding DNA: TGTGCCAGCAGCCCCAACAGGGGTTGGACTAATGAAAAACTGTTTTTT. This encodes CASSPNRGWTNEKLFF.

CDR3 loop: CASSGTTGPQETQYF. CDR3 nucleotide sequence: TGTGCCAGCAGCGGGACAACAGGGCCCCAAGAGACCCAGTACTTC. The chain recombines TRBV28 with TRBJ2-5; D might be TRBD1 (6 bases). The V end lost 6 bases, the J end lost 1 base, and 15 bases lay between the germline ends. The CDR3 runs to 15 residues. Germline V lookup: CDR1 MDHEN, CDR2 SYDVKM.

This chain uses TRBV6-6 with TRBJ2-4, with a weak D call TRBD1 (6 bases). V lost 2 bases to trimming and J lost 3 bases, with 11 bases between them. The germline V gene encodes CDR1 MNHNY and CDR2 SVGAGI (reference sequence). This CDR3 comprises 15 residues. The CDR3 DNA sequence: TGTGCCAGCAGTTACGAGGGGGTAGGCAAAAACATTCAGTACTTC. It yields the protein CASSYEGVGKNIQYF.

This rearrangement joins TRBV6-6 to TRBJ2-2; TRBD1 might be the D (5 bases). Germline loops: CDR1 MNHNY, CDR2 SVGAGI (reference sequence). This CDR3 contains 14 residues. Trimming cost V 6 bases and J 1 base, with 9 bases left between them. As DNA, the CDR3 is TGTGCCAGCAGCCAGACAGTGAACACCGGGGAGCTGTTTTTT. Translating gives CASSQTVNTGELFF.

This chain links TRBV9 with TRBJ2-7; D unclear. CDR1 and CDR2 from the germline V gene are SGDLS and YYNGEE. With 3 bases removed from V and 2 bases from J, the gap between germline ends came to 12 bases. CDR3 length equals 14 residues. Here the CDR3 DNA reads TGTGCCAGCAGCGCCTACGCCGGAACCTACGAGCAGTACTTC. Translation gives CASSAYAGTYEQYF.

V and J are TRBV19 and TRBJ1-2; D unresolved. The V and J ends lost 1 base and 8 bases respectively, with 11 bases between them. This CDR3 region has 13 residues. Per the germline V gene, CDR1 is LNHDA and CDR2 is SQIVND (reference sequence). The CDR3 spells CASSIVIGLGYTF. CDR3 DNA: TGTGCCAGTAGTATAGTCATCGGGCTCGGCTACACCTTC.

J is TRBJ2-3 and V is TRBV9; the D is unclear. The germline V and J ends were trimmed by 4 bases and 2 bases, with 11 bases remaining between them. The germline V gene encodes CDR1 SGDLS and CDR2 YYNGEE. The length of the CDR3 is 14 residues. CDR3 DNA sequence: TGTGCCAGCAGCCCCGGCTCCAACACAGATACGCAGTATTTT. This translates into CASSPGSNTDTQYF.

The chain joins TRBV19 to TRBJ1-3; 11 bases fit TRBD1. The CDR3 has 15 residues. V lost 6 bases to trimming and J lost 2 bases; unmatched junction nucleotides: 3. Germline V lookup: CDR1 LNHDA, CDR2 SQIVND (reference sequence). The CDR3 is CASRPDRGPGNTIYF. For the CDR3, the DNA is TGTGCCAGTAGACCGGACAGGGGGCCTGGAAACACCATATATTTT.

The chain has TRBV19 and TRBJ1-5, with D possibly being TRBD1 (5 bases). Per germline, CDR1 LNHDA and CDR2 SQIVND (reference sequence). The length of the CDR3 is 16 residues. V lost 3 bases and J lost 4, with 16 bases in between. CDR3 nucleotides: TGTGCCAGTAGTATTGGGTTACGATGGGGGAATCAGCCCCAGCATTTT. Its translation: CASSIGLRWGNQPQHF.

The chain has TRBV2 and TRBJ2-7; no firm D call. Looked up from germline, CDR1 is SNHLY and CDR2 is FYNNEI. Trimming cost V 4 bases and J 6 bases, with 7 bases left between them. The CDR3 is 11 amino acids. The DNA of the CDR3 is TGTGCCAGCAGTGCTGTAAGCGAGCAGTACTTC. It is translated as CASSAVSEQYF.

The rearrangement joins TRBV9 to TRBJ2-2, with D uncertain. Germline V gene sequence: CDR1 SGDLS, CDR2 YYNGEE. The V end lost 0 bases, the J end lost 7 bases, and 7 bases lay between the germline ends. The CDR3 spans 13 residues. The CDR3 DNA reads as TGTGCCAGCAGCGTAGAAGTGGACGGGGAGCTGTTTTTT. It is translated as CASSVEVDGELFF.

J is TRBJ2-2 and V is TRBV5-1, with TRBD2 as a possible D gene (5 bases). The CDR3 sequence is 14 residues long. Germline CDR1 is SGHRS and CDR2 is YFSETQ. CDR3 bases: TGCGCTTCCGGGGTCCCAAGGAACACCGGGGAGCTGTTTTTT. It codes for CASGVPRNTGELFF.

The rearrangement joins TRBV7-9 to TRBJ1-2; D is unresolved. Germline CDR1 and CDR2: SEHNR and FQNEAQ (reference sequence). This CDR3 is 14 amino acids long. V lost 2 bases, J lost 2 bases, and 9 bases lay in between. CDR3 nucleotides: TGTGCCAGCAGCTTATCTGACGAAAACTATGGCTACACCTTC. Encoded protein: CASSLSDENYGYTF.